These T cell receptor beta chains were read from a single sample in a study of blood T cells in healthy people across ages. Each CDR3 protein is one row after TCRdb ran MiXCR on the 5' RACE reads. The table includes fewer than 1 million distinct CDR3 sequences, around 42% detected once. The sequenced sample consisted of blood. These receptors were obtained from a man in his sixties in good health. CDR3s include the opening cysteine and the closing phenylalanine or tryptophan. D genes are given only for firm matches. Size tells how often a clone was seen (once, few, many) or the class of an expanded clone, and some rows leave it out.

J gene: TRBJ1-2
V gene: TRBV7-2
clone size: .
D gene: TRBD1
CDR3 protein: CATGGQGGNYGYTF
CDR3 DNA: TGTGCCACGGGAGGACAGGGAGGGAACTATGGCTACACCTTC

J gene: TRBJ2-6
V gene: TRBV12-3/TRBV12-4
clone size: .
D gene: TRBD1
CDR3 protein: CASSSGTGASGANVLTF
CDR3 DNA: TGTGCCAGCAGTTCCGGGACAGGGGCGTCTGGGGCCAACGTCCTGACTTTC

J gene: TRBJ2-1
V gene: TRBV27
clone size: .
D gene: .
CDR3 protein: CASSFGTEQFF
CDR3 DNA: TGTGCCAGCAGTTTTGGGACCGAGCAGTTCTTC

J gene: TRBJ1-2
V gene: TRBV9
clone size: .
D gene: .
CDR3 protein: CASSPSWGRGPYGYTF
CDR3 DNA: TGTGCCAGCAGCCCTTCGTGGGGCAGGGGCCCCTATGGCTACACCTTC

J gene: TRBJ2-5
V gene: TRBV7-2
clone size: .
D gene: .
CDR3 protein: CASSQTRGAQETQYF
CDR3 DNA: TGTGCCAGCAGCCAGACACGGGGGGCCCAAGAGACCCAGTACTTC

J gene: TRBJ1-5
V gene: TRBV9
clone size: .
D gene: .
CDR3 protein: CASSVTTGHLEPQHF
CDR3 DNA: TGTGCCAGCAGCGTGACCACAGGGCACCTGGAGCCCCAGCATTTT

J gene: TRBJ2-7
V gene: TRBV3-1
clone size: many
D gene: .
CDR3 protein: CASSQGSYEQYF
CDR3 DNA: TGTGCCAGCAGCCAAGGATCCTACGAGCAGTACTTC

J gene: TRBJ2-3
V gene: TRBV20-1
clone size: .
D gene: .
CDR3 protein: CSARGLRSTDTQYF
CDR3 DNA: TGCAGTGCTAGGGGTCTTAGAAGCACAGATACGCAGTATTTT

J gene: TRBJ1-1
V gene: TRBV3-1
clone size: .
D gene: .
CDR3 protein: CASSQEGYGHTEAFF
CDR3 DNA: TGTGCCAGCAGCCAAGAGGGTTATGGGCACACTGAAGCTTTCTTT

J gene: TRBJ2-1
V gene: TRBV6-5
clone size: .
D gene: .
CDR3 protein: CASSPGPGWNEQFF
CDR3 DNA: TGTGCCAGCAGCCCGGGACCCGGCTGGAATGAGCAGTTCTTC

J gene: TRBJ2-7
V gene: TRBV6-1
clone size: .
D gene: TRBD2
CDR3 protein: CASKPGGNEQYF
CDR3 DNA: TGTGCCAGCAAGCCGGGGGGGAACGAGCAGTACTTC

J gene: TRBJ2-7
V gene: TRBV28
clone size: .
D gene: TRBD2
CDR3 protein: CASRLTGTSGNEQYF
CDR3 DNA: TGTGCCAGCAGATTGACCGGGACTAGCGGGAACGAGCAGTACTTC

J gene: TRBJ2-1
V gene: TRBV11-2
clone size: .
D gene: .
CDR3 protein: CASSRGSVKEQFF
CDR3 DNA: TGTGCCAGCAGCCGGGGTAGCGTCAAGGAGCAGTTCTTC

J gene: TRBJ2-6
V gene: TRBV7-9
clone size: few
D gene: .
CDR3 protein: CASSLSGAAGANVLTF
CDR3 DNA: TGTGCCAGCAGCTTATCTGGGGCAGCTGGGGCCAACGTCCTGACTTTC

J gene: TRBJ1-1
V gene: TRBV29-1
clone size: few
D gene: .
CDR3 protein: CSVELQGSTEAFF
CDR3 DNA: TGCAGCGTTGAACTTCAGGGAAGCACTGAAGCTTTCTTT

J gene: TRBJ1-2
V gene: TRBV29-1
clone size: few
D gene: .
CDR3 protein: CSSGESYGYTF
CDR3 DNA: TGCAGCTCAGGAGAGTCCTATGGCTACACCTTC

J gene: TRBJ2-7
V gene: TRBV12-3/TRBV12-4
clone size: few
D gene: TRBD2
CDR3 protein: CASSLRLAGMDYEQYF
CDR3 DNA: TGTGCCAGCAGTTTAAGGCTAGCGGGTATGGACTACGAGCAGTACTTC

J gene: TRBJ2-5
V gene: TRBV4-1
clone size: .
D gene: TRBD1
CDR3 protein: CASSQDLYEGASEETQYF
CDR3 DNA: TGCGCCAGCAGCCAAGATCTTTATGAGGGGGCGTCGGAGGAGACCCAGTACTTC

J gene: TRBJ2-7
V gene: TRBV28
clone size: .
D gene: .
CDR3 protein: CASTGRPYEQYF
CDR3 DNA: TGTGCCAGCACGGGACGCCCCTACGAGCAGTACTTC

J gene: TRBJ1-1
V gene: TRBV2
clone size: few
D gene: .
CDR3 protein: CASSDRKNTEAFF
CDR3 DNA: TGTGCCAGCAGTGACCGAAAGAACACTGAAGCTTTCTTT

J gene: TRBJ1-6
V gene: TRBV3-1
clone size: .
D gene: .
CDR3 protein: CASSQLDGLNSPLHF
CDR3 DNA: TGTGCCAGCAGCCAATTGGACGGCCTTAATTCACCCCTCCACTTT

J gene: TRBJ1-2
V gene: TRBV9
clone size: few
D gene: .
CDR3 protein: CASSEGVNYGYTF
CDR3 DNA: TGTGCCAGCAGCGAGGGGGTAAACTATGGCTACACCTTC

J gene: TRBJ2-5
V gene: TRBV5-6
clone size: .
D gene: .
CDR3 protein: CASSDFISQYF
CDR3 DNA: TGTGCCAGCAGCGACTTCATTTCCCAGTACTTC

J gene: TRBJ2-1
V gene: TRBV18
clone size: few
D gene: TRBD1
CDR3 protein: CASSPRIVGQGGSYNEQFF
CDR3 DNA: TGTGCCAGCTCACCACGCATAGTCGGACAGGGGGGTTCCTACAATGAGCAGTTCTTC

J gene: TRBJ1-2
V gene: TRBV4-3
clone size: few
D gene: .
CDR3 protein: CASSQETGSTIGYTF
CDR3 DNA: TGCGCCAGCAGCCAAGAAACAGGTTCCACTATCGGCTACACCTTC

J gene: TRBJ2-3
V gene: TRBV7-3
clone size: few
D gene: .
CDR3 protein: CAKGTRGTDTQYF
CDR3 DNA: TGTGCCAAAGGGACTCGGGGAACAGATACGCAGTATTTT

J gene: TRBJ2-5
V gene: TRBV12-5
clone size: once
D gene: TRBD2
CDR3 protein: CASAPAGTSLNEQYF
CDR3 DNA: TGTGCTAGTGCCCCCGCAGGGACTAGCCTCAATGAGCAGTACTTC

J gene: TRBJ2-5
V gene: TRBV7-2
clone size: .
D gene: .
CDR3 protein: CASSHAKETQYF
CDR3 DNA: TGTGCCAGCAGCCATGCTAAGGAGACCCAGTACTTC

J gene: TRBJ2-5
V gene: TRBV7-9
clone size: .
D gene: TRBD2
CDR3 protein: CASSEGLAGQETQYF
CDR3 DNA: TGTGCCAGCAGCGAAGGACTAGCGGGACAAGAGACCCAGTACTTC

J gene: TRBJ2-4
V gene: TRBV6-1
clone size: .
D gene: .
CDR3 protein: CASSHFREADIQYF
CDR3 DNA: TGTGCCAGCAGTCACTTCAGGGAAGCAGACATTCAGTACTTC

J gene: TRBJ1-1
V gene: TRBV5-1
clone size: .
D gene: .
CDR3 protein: CASSLTTEDTAFF
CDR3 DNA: TGCGCCAGCAGCTTGACTACAGAGGATACGGCTTTCTTT

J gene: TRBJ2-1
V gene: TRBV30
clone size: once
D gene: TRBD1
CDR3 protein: CAWSKRQGANNEQFF
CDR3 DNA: TGTGCCTGGAGCAAACGACAGGGGGCCAACAATGAGCAGTTCTTC

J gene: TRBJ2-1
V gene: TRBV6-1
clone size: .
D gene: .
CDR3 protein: CASSERSRLGEQFF
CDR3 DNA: TGTGCCAGCAGTGAACGTAGTAGGTTAGGTGAGCAGTTCTTC

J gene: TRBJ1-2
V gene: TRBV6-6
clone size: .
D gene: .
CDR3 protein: CASTQWGGNDGYTF
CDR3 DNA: TGTGCCAGCACCCAATGGGGGGGCAACGATGGCTACACCTTC

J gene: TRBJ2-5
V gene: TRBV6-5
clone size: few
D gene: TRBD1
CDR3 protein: CASSYVGPRTGGTQYF
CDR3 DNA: TGTGCCAGCAGTTACGTAGGTCCTCGGACAGGAGGGACCCAGTACTTC

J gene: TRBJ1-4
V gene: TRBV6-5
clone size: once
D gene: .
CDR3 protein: CASSKQGPNEKLFF
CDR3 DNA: TGTGCCAGCAGCAAACAGGGTCCTAATGAAAAACTGTTTTTT

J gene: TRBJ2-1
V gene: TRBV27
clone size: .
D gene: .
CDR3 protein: CASSLSGLQFF
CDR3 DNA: TGTGCCAGCAGTTTATCGGGCCTCCAGTTCTTC

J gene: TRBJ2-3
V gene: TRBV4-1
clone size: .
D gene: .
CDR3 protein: CASSQDGNTDTQYF
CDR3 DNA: TGCGCCAGCAGCCAAGACGGGAACACAGATACGCAGTATTTT

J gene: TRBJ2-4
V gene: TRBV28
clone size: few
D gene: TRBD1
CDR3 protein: CASTGTGAIQYF
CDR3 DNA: TGTGCCAGCACCGGAACAGGGGCCATTCAGTACTTC

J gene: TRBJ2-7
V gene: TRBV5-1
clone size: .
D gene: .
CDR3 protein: CASSLSYPLEQYF
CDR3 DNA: TGCGCCAGCAGCCTTTCATATCCCCTGGAGCAGTACTTC

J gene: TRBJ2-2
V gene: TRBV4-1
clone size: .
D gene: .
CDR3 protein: CASSQDLEQGSTGELFF
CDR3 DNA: TGCGCCAGCAGCCAAGATCTTGAGCAGGGTAGCACCGGGGAGCTGTTTTTT

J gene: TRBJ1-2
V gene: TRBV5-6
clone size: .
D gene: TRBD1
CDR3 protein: CASNSPGQGPSYTF
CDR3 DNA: TGTGCCAGCAACTCACCGGGACAGGGTCCGAGCTACACCTTC

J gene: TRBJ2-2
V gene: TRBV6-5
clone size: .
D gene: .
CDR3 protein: CASSYSNGGYGELFF
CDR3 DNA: TGTGCCAGCAGTTACTCGAACGGAGGGTACGGGGAGCTGTTTTTT

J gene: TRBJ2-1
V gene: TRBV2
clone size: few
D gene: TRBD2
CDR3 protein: CASSWTSGGDEQFF
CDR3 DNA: TGTGCCAGCAGTTGGACTAGCGGGGGGGATGAGCAGTTCTTC

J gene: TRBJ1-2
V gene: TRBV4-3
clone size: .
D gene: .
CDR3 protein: CASSQDKRFYGYTF
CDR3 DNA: TGCGCCAGCAGCCAAGATAAACGATTCTATGGCTACACCTTC

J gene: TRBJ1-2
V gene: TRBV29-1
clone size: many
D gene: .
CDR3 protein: CSVESGDRHGYTF
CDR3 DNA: TGCAGCGTTGAGTCAGGGGATCGTCATGGCTACACCTTC

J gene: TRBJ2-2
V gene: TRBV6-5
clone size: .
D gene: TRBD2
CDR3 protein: CASRRLAGDTGELFF
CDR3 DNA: TGTGCCAGCAGGCGACTAGCGGGAGACACCGGGGAGCTGTTTTTT

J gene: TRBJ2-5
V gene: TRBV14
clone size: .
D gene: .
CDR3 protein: CASSQVRGKETQYF
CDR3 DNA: TGTGCCAGCAGCCAAGTCCGGGGCAAAGAGACCCAGTACTTC

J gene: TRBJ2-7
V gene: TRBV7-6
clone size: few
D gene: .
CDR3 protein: CASSWDQAYEQYF
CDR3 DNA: TGTGCCAGCAGCTGGGACCAAGCCTACGAGCAGTACTTC

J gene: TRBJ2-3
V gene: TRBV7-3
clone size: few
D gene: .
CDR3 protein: CASSPGAGTDTQYF
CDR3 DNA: TGTGCCAGCAGCCCAGGGGCGGGGACAGATACGCAGTATTTT

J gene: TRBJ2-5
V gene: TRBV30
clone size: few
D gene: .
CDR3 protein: CAAGRQETQYF
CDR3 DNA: TGTGCCGCTGGGAGGCAGGAGACCCAGTACTTC

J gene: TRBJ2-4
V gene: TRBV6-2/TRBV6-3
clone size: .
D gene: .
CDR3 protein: CASSYPHDWAKNIQYF
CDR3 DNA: TGTGCCAGCAGTTACCCGCATGATTGGGCCAAAAACATTCAGTACTTC

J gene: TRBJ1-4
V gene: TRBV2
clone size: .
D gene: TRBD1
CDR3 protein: CASRDRATNEKLFF
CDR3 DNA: TGTGCCAGCCGGGACAGGGCCACTAATGAAAAACTGTTTTTT